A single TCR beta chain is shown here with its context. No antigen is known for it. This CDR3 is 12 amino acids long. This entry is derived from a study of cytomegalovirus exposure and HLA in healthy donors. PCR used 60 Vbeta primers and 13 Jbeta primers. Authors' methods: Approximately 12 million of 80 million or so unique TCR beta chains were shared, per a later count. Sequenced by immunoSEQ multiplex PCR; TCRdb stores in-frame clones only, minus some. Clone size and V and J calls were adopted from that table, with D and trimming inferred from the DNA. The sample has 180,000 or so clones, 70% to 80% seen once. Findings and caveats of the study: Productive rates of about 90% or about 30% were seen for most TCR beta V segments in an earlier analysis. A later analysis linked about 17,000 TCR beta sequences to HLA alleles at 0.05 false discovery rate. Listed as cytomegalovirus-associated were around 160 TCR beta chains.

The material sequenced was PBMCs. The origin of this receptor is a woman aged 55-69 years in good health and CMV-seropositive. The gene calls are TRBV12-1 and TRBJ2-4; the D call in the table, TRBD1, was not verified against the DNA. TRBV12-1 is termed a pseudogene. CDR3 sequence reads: CASSPGQGWEYF. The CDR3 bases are TGTGCCAGCAGCCCGGGACAGGGGTGGGAGTACTTC.